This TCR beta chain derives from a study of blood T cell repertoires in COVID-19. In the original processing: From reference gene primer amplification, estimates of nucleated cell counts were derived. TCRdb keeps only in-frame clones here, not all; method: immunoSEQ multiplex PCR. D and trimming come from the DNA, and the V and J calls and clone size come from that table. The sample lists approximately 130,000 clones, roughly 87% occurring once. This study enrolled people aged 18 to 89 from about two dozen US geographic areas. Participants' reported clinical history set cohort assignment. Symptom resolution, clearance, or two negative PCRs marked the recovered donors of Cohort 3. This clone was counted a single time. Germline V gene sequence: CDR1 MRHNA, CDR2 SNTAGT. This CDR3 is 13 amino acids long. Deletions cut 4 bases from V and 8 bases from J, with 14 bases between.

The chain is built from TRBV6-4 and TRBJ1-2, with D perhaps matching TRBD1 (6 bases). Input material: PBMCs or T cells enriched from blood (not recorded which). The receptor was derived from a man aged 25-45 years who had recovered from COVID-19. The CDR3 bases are TGTGCCAGCAGTGCAGGGGCCTATGGCGGCTACACCTTC. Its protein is CASSAGAYGGYTF.